This T cell receptor (beta chain) is drawn from a study of T cells after posttransplantation cyclophosphamide. Cells defined as naive were viable CD3+CD4+ or CD3+CD8+ and CCR7+CD45RA+CD45RO-CD95-CD27+CD28+. TCRdb keeps only in-frame clones here, not all; method: immunoSEQ multiplex PCR. The data hold tens of thousands of clones, with 97% observed a single time. CDR1 and CDR2 (germline): SQVTM, ANQGSEA. There are 16 residues in the CDR3. Trimming removed 4 bases from V and 7 bases from J; junction bases left unmatched: 6. The rearrangement uses TRBV29-1 and TRBJ2-2, with 16 bases lining up with TRBD2. The TCR sequence derives from a man between 45 and 60 years old in good health, CMV-negative, and a related stem cell transplant donor. The sample taken for sequencing was naive CD4+ T cells sorted from PBMCs. The CDR3 sequence: CSVGGTSGRAGGELFF. The CDR3 DNA sequence: TGCAGCGTTGGGGGGACTAGCGGGAGGGCCGGCGGGGAGCTGTTTTTT.